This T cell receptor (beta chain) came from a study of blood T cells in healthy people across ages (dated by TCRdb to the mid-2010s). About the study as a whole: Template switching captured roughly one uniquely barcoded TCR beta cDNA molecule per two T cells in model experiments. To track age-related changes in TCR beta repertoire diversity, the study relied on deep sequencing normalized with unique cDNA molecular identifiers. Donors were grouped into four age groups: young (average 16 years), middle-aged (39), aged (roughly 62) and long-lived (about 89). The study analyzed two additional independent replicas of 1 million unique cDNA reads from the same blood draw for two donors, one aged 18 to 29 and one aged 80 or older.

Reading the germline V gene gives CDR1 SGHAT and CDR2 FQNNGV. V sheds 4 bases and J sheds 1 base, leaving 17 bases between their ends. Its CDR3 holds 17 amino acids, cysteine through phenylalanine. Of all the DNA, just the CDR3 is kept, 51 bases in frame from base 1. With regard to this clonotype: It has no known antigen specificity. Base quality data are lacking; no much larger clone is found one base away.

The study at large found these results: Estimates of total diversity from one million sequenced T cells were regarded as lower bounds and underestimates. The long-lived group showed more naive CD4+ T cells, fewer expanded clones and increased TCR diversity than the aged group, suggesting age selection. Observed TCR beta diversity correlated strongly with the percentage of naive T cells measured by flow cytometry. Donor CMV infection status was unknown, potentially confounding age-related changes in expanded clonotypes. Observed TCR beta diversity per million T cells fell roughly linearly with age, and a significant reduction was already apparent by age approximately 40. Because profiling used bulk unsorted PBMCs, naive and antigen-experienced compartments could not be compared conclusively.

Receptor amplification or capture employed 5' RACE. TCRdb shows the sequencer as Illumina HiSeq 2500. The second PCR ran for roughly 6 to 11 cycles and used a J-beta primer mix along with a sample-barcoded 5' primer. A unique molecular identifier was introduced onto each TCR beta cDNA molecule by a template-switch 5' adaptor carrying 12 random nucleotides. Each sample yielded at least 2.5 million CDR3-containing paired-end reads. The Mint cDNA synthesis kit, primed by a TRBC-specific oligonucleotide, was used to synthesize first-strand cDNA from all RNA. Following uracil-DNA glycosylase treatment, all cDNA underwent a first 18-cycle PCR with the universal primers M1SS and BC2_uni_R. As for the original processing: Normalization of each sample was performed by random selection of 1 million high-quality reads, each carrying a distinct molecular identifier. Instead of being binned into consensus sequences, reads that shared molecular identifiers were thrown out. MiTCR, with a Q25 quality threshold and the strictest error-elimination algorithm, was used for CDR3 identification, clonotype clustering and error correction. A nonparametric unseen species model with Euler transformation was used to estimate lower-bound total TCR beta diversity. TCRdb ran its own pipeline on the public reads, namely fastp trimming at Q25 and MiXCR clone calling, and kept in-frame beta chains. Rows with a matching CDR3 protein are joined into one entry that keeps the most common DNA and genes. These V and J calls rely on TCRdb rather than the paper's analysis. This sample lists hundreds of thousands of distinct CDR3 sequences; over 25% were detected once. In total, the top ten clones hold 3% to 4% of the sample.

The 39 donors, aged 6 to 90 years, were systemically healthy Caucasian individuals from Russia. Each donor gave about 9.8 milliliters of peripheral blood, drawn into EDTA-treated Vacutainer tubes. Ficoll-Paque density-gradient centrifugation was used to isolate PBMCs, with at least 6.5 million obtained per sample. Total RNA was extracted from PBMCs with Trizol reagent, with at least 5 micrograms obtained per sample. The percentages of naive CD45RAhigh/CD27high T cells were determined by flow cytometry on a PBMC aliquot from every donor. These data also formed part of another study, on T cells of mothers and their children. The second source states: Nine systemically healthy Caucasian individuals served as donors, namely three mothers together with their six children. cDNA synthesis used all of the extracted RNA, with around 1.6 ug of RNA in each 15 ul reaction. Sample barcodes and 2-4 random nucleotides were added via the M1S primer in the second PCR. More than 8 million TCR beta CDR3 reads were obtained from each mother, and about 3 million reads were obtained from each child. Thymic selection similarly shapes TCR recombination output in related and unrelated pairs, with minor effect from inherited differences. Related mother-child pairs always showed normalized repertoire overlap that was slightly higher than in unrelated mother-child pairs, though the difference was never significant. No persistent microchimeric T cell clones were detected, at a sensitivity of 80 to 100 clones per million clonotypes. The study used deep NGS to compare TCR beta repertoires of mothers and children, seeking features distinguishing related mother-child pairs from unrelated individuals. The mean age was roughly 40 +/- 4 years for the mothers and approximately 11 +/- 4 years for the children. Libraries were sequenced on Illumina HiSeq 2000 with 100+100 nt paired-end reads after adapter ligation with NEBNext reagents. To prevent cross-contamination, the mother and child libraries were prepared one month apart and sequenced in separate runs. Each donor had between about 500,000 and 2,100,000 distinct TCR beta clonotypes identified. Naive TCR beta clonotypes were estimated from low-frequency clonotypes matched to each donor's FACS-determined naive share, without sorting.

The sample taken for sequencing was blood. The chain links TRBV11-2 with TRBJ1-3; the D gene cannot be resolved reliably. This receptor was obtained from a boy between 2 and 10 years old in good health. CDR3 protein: CASSSREVLKSGNTIYF. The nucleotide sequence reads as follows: TGTGCCAGCAGCTCCCGGGAGGTCCTGAAGTCTGGAAACACCATATATTTT.